This is a list of T cell receptor beta chains from one sample in a study of shared clonotypes between healthy human individuals. The table came from immunoSEQ multiplex PCR; TCRdb's copy has only in-frame clones and leaves some out. The sample has over a million clones, roughly 97% seen once; the top ten hold roughly 1.2%. The material sequenced was naive CD4+ T cells sorted from blood. Receptor source: a man aged 25-45 years in good health. Each CDR3 is given with its conserved first and last residue. D genes are given only for firm matches. The size of a clone is reported for some rows only, either as once, few or many, or as a class for expanded clones.

TRBV29-1,TRBJ1-2,NA,NA,TGCAGCGTTGTTACGCATCGGAGGCAGACGATGAACTATGGCTACACCTTC,CSVVTHRRQTMNYGYTF
TRBV28,TRBJ1-5,NA,NA,TGTGCCAGCAGTTTATCTGGGCCCCAGGGACAGCCCCAGCATTTT,CASSLSGPQGQPQHF
TRBV5-4,TRBJ2-7,NA,NA,TGTGCCAGCAGCCACGAGATGGCGGGTTACGAGCAGTACTTC,CASSHEMAGYEQYF
TRBV25-1,TRBJ1-1,once,NA,TGTGCCAGCAGTCCGCGAAAAGGAGCGAACACTGAAGCTTTCTTT,CASSPRKGANTEAFF
TRBV2,TRBJ2-5,NA,NA,TGTGCCAGCAGTGATGTGCAGGGTCTTGTGGAGACCCAGTACTTC,CASSDVQGLVETQYF
TRBV7-7,TRBJ1-1,once,NA,TGTGCCAGCAGCTTAAGCAGGGACACTGAAGCTTTCTTT,CASSLSRDTEAFF
TRBV5-1,TRBJ1-1,NA,TRBD1,TGCGCCAGCAGCCCCGGGACAGGGGGCCTGGATGCTTTCTTT,CASSPGTGGLDAFF
TRBV7-2,TRBJ2-3,NA,TRBD1,TGTGCCAGCTGCCGGACAGGGAGCACCTATACGCAGTATTTT,CASCRTGSTYTQYF
TRBV6-4,TRBJ2-5,NA,TRBD1,TGTGCCAGCAGCCTTGGACAGGGAGGGACCCAGTACTTC,CASSLGQGGTQYF
TRBV18,TRBJ2-7,NA,TRBD1,TGTGCCAGCTCATCGACAGGGGGAGGCCACGAGCAGTACTTC,CASSSTGGGHEQYF
TRBV18,TRBJ2-3,once,TRBD1,TGTGCCAGCTCACCTCAATTGGGACAGGGAGGAGATACGCAGTATTTT,CASSPQLGQGGDTQYF
TRBV28,TRBJ2-7,NA,NA,TGTGCCAGCAGTTTAGCCGGACAGTACTACGAGCAGTACTTC,CASSLAGQYYEQYF
TRBV10-2,TRBJ1-4,NA,TRBD1,TGCGCCAGCAGTTATCCGGGACAGGGGAATGAAAAACTGTTTTTT,CASSYPGQGNEKLFF
TRBV10-2,TRBJ2-7,NA,TRBD1,TGCGCCAGCAGTGAGTCTGGGACAGGGAACCACGAGCAGTACTTC,CASSESGTGNHEQYF
TRBV9,TRBJ2-7,NA,NA,TGTGCCAGCAGCGTAGACTATCGCCTAGCCTACGAGCAGTACTTC,CASSVDYRLAYEQYF
TRBV4-3,TRBJ2-1,once,TRBD2,TGCGCCAGCAGCCAAGATCGGAGAGCGGGGGAGCAGTTCTTC,CASSQDRRAGEQFF